This T cell receptor beta chain was retrieved from a study of Graves' ophthalmopathy and Graves' hyperthyroidism. Per the germline V gene, CDR1 is SNHLY and CDR2 is FYNNEI. The CDR3 length is 14 residues. V lost 3 bases and J 4 bases, leaving 13 bases between the germline ends. This clonotype was seen many times. The study amplified TCR beta CDR3 regions using RNA transcripts. HTBI primers primed a first-round RT-PCR, and a second-round multiplex PCR followed. A single record per CDR3 protein comes from TCRdb applying MiXCR to the multiplex PCR reads. The profile covers approximately 330,000 distinct CDR3 sequences, with roughly 15% appearing a single time and around an eighth taken by the ten largest.

This clonotype was obtained from an adult man with Graves' ophthalmopathy. The sequenced material came from peripheral blood. The gene calls are TRBV2 and TRBJ2-7; possible D gene TRBD1, 6 bases. CDR3 sequence reads: CASSDPQGWYEQYF. CDR3 DNA sequence: TGTGCCAGCAGTGACCCGCAGGGGTGGTACGAGCAGTACTTC. Combining the CDR3 with reference TRBV2 and TRBJ2-7 gives the whole variable domain EPEVTQTPSHQVTQMGQEVILRCVPISNHLYFYWYRQILGQKVEFLVSFYNNEISEKSEIFDDQFSVERPDGSNFTLKIRSTKLEDSAMYFCASSDPQGWYEQYFGPGTRLTVT.